This T cell receptor (beta chain) was found in a study of blood T cell repertoires in COVID-19. The CDR3 totals 15 residues. From germline, CDR1 is SGHTA and CDR2 FQGTGA. Trimming at V came to 4 bases and at J to 2 bases, leaving 6 bases not matched to a gene. TCRdb's copy holds only in-frame clones and misses some; the assay was immunoSEQ multiplex PCR. The sample yields about 210,000 clones, approximately 86% seen once. The chain couples TRBV7-3 to TRBJ2-7; 9 bases map to TRBD1. The TCR originated in a man between 60 and 75 years old with acute or convalescent COVID-19. The material sequenced was peripheral blood. The DNA for the CDR3 is TGTGCCAGCAGCTCCGGACAGGGGATTCCCTACGAGCAGTACTTC. Protein sequence: CASSSGQGIPYEQYF.